The sequence of this TCR beta chain was determined in a study of blood T cell repertoires in COVID-19. Study context: From the United States, Italy and Spain came samples of acute and convalescent COVID-19. PBMCs, B-cell-depleted T cells, or T cells provided the cDNA or gDNA that made up the material.

In the original processing: Nucleated cell number was recorded as an estimate derived from reference gene primer amplification. This table comes from immunoSEQ multiplex PCR, and its TCRdb copy is limited to in-frame clones, with some not included. The DNA gave D and trimming, while V, J and clone size come from that table. Of roughly 100,000 clones listed, around 81% are singletons. In germline, CDR1 is ENHRY, CDR2 SYGVKD. The CDR3 has 12 amino acids. Trimming removed 11 bases from V and 5 bases from J; junction bases left unmatched: 6. The genes are TRBV10-3 and TRBJ1-1, with 9 bases aligning to TRBD1. This clonotype originated in a man aged 80 or over with acute or convalescent COVID-19. The sequenced sample consisted of peripheral blood. The CDR3 here is CAVGQGRTEAFF. The CDR3 nucleotides are TGTGCCGTCGGACAGGGGAGAACTGAAGCTTTCTTT.